Sequencing of this TCR beta chain was carried out in a study of T cell changes during pregnancy in multiple sclerosis. Libraries were prepared by immunoSEQ multiplex PCR; TCRdb keeps only in-frame clonotypes and omits some of them. The sample has under 50,000 clones, almost 95% seen once; the top ten hold around 0.35%. Trimming at V came to 5 bases and at J to 4 bases, leaving 7 bases not matched to a gene. The CDR3 is 14 amino acids. In germline, CDR1 is MNHNS, CDR2 SASEGT. This specimen was CD4+ T cells from peripheral blood mononuclear cells, taken in the second trimester of pregnancy. The receptor was isolated from a female donor in good health, enrolled as a control in a pregnancy study. This chain joins TRBV6-1 and TRBJ1-1, with 7 bases lining up with TRBD1. The chain's CDR3 is CASSRRGQSTEAFF. The DNA of the CDR3 is TGTGCCAGCAGTAGGAGGGGGCAGTCCACTGAAGCTTTCTTT.